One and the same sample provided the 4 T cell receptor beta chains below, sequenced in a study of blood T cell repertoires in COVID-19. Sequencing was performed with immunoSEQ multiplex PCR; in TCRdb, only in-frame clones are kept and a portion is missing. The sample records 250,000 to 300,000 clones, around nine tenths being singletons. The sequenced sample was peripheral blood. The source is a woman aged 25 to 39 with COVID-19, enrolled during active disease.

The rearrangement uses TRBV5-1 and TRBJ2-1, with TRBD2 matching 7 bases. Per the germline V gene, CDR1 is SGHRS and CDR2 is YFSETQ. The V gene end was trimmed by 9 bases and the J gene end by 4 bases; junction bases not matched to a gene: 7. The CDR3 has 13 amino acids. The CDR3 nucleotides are TGCGCCACCCGTGTCGGGGGGTACAATGAGCAGTTCTTC. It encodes CATRVGGYNEQFF. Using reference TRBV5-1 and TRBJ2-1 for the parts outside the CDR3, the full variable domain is KAGVTQTPRYLIKTRGQQVTLSCSPISGHRSVSWYQQTPGQGLQFLFEYFSETQRNKGNFPGRFSGRQFSNSRSEMNVSTLELGDSALYLCATRVGGYNEQFFGPGTRLTVL.

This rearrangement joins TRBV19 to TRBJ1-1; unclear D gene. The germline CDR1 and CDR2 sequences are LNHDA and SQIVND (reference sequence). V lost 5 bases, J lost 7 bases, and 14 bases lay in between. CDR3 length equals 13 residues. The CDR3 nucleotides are TGTGCCAGTAGTGCGGGGAGTTCCAATGAAGCTTTCTTT. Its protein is CASSAGSSNEAFF.

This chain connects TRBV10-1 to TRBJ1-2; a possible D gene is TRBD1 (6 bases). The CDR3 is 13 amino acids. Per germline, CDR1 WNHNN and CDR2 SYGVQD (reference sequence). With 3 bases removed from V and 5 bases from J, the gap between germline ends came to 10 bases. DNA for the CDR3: TGCGCCAGCAGTGATTACAGGGATTATGGCTACACCTTC. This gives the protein CASSDYRDYGYTF.

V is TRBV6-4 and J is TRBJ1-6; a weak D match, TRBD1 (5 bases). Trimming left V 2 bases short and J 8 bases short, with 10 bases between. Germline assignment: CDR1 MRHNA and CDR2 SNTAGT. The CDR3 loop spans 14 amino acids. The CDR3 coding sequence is TGTGCCAGCAGTGACACAGGATGGGATTCACCCCTCCACTTT. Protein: CASSDTGWDSPLHF.